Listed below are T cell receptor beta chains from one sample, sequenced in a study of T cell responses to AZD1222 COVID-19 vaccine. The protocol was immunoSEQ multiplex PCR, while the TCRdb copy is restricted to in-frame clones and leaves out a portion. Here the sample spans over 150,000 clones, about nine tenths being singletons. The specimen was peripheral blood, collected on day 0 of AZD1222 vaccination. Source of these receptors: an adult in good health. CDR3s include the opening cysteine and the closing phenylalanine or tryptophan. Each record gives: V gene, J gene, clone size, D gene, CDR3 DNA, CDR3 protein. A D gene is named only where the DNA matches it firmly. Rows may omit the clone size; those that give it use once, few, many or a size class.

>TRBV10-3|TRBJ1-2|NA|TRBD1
TGTGCCATGAGGACAGGGGGGTATGGCTACACCTTC
CAMRTGGYGYTF
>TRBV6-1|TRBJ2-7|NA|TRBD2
TGTGCCAGCAGTGAAGCGCGGCTAGCGGACGAGCAGTACTTC
CASSEARLADEQYF
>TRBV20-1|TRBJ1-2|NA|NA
TGCAGTGCCGACAGGTCTGGTGGCTACACCTTC
CSADRSGGYTF
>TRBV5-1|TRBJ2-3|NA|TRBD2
TGCGCCAGCACTGCAGGACTAGCGGGAGCCACAGATACGCAGTATTTT
CASTAGLAGATDTQYF
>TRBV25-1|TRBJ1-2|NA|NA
TGTGCCAGCAGTGAACAGGGGTACGGCTACACCTTC
CASSEQGYGYTF
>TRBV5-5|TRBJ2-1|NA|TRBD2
TGTGCCAGCAGCGGACTAGCGGGAGCCTACAATGAGCAGTTCTTC
CASSGLAGAYNEQFF
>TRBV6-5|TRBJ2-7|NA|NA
TGTGCCAGCACCGGGGTAAGCGGTAGCTCCTACGAGCAGTACTTC
CASTGVSGSSYEQYF
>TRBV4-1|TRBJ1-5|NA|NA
TGCGCCAGCAGCCTCACACAGGGTCGGAATCAGCCCCAGCATTTT
CASSLTQGRNQPQHF
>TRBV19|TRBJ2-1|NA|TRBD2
TGTGCCAGTAGTATAAGCGGGAGGGGTGAGCAGTTCTTC
CASSISGRGEQFF
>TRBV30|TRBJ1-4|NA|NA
TGTGCCTGGAGTGGAGGACGGACAACTAATGAAAAACTGTTTTTT
CAWSGGRTTNEKLFF
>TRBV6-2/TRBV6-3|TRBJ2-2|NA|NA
TGTGCCAGCAGTTACTGGCGGGAAAACACCGGGGAGCTGTTTTTT
CASSYWRENTGELFF
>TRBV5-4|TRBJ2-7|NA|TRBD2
TGTGCCAGCAGCGGCGCCCTGCTAGCGGGAGGGATTTACGAGCAGTACTTC
CASSGALLAGGIYEQYF
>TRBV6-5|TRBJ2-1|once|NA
TGTGCCAGCAGTTACCCCCAGAATGAGCAGTTCTTC
CASSYPQNEQFF
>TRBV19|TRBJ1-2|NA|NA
TGTGCCAGTAGTATGATAGGGAAGGTTGGCTACACCTTC
CASSMIGKVGYTF
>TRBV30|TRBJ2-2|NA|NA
TGTGCCTGGAGTCCCCGAGTAGCCGGGGAGCTGTTTTTT
CAWSPRVAGELFF
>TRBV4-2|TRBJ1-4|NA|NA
TGTGCCAGCAGCCAACGTGTCAGGGACCCTAATGAAAAACTGTTTTTT
CASSQRVRDPNEKLFF
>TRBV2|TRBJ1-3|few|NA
TGTGCCGGATGCCCCGGGGCTGGAAACACCATATATTTT
CAGCPGAGNTIYF
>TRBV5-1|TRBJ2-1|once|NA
TGCGCCAGCAGCTTAAGAGGGGCGGGTATGAATGAGCAGTTCTTC
CASSLRGAGMNEQFF
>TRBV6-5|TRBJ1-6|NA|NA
TGTGCCAGCCAGGGACGGATTAATTCACCCCTCCACTTT
CASQGRINSPLHF
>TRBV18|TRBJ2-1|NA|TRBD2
TGTGCCAGCTCTCCTGGACTAGCGGGAGGTGAGCAGTTCTTC
CASSPGLAGGEQFF
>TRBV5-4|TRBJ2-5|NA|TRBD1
TGTGCCAGCAGCTCGGGACAGATCCAAGAGACCCAGTACTTC
CASSSGQIQETQYF
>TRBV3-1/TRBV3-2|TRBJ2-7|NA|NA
TGTGCCAGCAGATCAGGGTCCTACGAGCAGTACTTC
CASRSGSYEQYF
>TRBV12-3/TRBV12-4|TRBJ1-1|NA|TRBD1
TGTGCCAGCACCGGACAGGGGAGGGCTGAAGCTTTCTTT
CASTGQGRAEAFF
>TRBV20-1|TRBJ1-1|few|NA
TGCAGTGCTAGTACAGGGTACGGGGTTGGGGACACTGAAGCTTTCTTT
CSASTGYGVGDTEAFF
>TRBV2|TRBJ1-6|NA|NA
TGTGCCAGCAGTGAACGTCCCCTCCACTTT
CASSERPLHF
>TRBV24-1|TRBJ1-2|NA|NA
TGTGCCACCAGTGATTTGGCGGATGGCTACACCTTC
CATSDLADGYTF